These 7 T cell receptor beta chains were all obtained from the same sample, sequenced in a study of blood T cell repertoires in COVID-19. Sequencing used immunoSEQ multiplex PCR; TCRdb keeps in-frame clones, though not all of them. The sample contains roughly 32,000 clones, almost 85% of which appear only once. Material: peripheral blood. Receptors were obtained from a man at least 80 years old with active COVID-19.

This clone was counted between two and nine times. The chain links TRBV7-3 to TRBJ2-1; D ambiguous. The CDR3 has 14 amino acids. CDR1 is SGHTA, CDR2 FQGTGA, per germline. With 5 bases removed from V and 2 bases from J, the gap between germline ends came to 10 bases. The CDR3 DNA reads as TGTGCCAGCAGCCCCGCTACCACCTACAATGAGCAGTTCTTC. It translates to CASSPATTYNEQFF.

This sequence joins TRBV5-5 and TRBJ1-5; 8 positions match TRBD1. There are 14 residues in the CDR3. Per the germline V gene, CDR1 is SGHKS and CDR2 is YYEKEE (reference sequence). The J segment lost 7 bases and the V segment lost 2 bases, leaving 5 bases of the junction unmatched. The CDR3 nucleotides are TGTGCCAGCAGCTTCGCGACAGGGGACCAGCCCCAGCATTTT. Its protein is CASSFATGDQPQHF.

This sequence joins TRBV5-1 and TRBJ1-1; D unresolved. Trimming removed 2 bases at V and 2 bases at J, with 7 bases between. Germline V gene sequence: CDR1 SGHRS, CDR2 YFSETQ. This CDR3 spans 13 amino acids. The CDR3 protein is CASSFGANTEAFF. The CDR3 DNA reads as TGCGCCAGCAGCTTTGGAGCCAACACTGAAGCTTTCTTT.

The J gene is TRBJ1-5, the V gene TRBV7-8; D gene uncertain. Germline V lookup: CDR1 SGHVS, CDR2 FQNEAQ. V was trimmed by 5 bases and J by 3 bases, leaving 5 bases between them. CDR3 length equals 12 residues. The CDR3: CASSPSNQPQHF. CDR3 bases: TGTGCCAGCAGCCCTTCCAATCAGCCCCAGCATTTT.

This clone was picked up a small number of times. The V call is TRBV19, the J call TRBJ1-2, with TRBD1 as a possible D gene (6 bases). The V gene lost 6 bases and the J gene lost 6 bases, with 14 bases spanning the gap. Germline CDR1 reads LNHDA; CDR2 reads SQIVND (reference sequence). The CDR3 is 13 amino acids. The CDR3 sequence: CASRKGGTHGYTF. As DNA, the CDR3 is TGTGCCAGTAGAAAGGGGGGGACTCATGGCTACACCTTC.

This chain's CDR3 is CASGLTVDNSPLHF. For the CDR3, the DNA is TGTGCCAGTGGGTTGACAGTGGATAATTCACCCCTCCACTTT. The chain couples TRBV19 to TRBJ1-6; D possibly corresponds to TRBD1 (5 bases). V lost 8 bases and J 5 bases, leaving 13 bases between the germline ends. Per germline, CDR1 LNHDA and CDR2 SQIVND (reference sequence). The CDR3 loop spans 14 amino acids.

The chain couples TRBV9 to TRBJ1-2; TRBD1 is a possible D gene (6 bases). The CDR3 contains 14 residues. CDR1 is SGDLS, CDR2 YYNGEE, per germline. V lost 0 bases to trimming and J lost 6 bases, with 12 bases between them. CDR3 region: CASSVGRGSDGYTF. Here the CDR3 DNA reads TGTGCCAGCAGCGTAGGAAGGGGGAGTGATGGCTACACCTTC.